This TCR beta chain was observed in a study of control samples from healthy donors and cancer patients. TCRdb's copy holds only in-frame clones and misses some; the assay was immunoSEQ multiplex PCR. The table has about 150,000 clones, approximately 93% seen once. The V gene lost 0 bases and the J gene lost 4 bases, with 7 bases spanning the gap. Per the germline V gene, CDR1 is LGHNA and CDR2 is YNFKEQ. The CDR3 spans 13 residues. The chain couples TRBV4-2 to TRBJ2-7, with D possibly being TRBD1 (6 bases). This clonotype was sampled from a man aged 50 to 59 in good health. The material sequenced was blood. CDR3 in amino acids: CASSQETGYEQYF. The CDR3 DNA follows: TGTGCCAGCAGCCAAGAAACAGGGTACGAGCAGTACTTC.